This entry describes one T cell receptor (beta chain). MiXCR, run by TCRdb on the RT-PCR reads, gives a single entry per CDR3 protein. The table has about 540,000 distinct CDR3 sequences, less than 25% seen once; the top ten hold approximately 3%. This sample is part of a study of response to subunit inactivated influenza vaccine. Trimming stripped 1 base from V and 2 bases from J, with 9 bases between. Germline lookup yields CDR1 MNHEY and CDR2 SMNVEV (reference sequence). The CDR3 extends over 16 amino acids. The data also belong to a second study, concerning T cells expressing NK-cell markers. That study adds: TCR beta cDNA was generated via 5'RACE template switching incorporating UMIs. Each TCR beta repertoire originated in sorted T cells that were CD3+CD56+NKG2C+, CD3+CD56+NKG2C- or CD3+CD56-NKG2C+. HCMV specificity of expanded NKG2C+ T cell clones remained unclear.

The chain recombines TRBV27 with TRBJ1-6; D is possibly TRBD1 (5 bases). This TCR was sampled from a man in his forties or fifties who received an inactivated influenza vaccine. The source material was CD4+ T cells sorted from PBMCs, sampled roughly 13 days after vaccination. The CDR3 sequence: CASSLWGGTYNSPLHF. Written as DNA, the CDR3 is TGTGCCAGCAGTTTATGGGGGGGAACCTATAATTCACCCCTCCACTTT.